A selection of T cell receptor beta chains follows, all from one sample in a study of human T cells and chemical hapten exposure. TCRdb ran MiXCR on the RACE reads and lists one entry per CDR3 protein. The sample carries about 200,000 distinct CDR3 sequences, 20% to 25% recorded once. The sequences come from whole blood, collected in connection with sensitization to the hapten diphenylcyclopropenone (DPC). These TCRs come from a woman aged 40-49 years with alopecia areata. Some clones in this sample may be carry-over from other donors' samples. CDR3s include the opening cysteine and the closing phenylalanine or tryptophan. Each record gives: D gene, V gene, clone size, J gene, CDR3 protein, CDR3 DNA. The D gene is left open where the match is weak. Where a row states a size, it is once, few, many or the class of an expanded clone; other rows omit it.

TRBD2	TRBV20-1	few	TRBJ2-1	CSAGSGTSGSNEQFF	TGCAGTGCTGGTTCCGGGACTAGCGGGAGCAATGAGCAGTTCTTC
TRBD1	TRBV20-1	few	TRBJ1-1	CSAKIPGQGGAEAFF	TGCAGTGCGAAAATTCCGGGACAGGGAGGCGCTGAAGCTTTCTTT
TRBD1	TRBV6-2/TRBV6-3	few	TRBJ2-7	CASRTGDSYEQYF	TGTGCCAGCAGGACAGGGGACTCCTACGAGCAGTACTTC
TRBD1	TRBV6-2/TRBV6-3	NA	TRBJ1-1	CASSRTGQARVNTEAFF	TGTGCCAGCAGCCGGACAGGGCAGGCCCGCGTGAACACTGAAGCTTTCTTT
NA	TRBV7-9	NA	TRBJ2-2	CASSLEGFGTGELFF	TGTGCCAGCAGCTTAGAAGGGTTTGGCACCGGGGAGCTGTTTTTT
TRBD2	TRBV7-2	few	TRBJ2-3	CASSQTGTSFDTQYF	TGTGCCAGCAGCCAAACCGGGACTAGCTTTGATACGCAGTATTTT
NA	TRBV27	NA	TRBJ2-5	CASSLSRDSTVLETQYF	TGTGCCAGCAGTTTGTCCCGGGACTCCACAGTTCTGGAGACCCAGTACTTC
TRBD2	TRBV15	NA	TRBJ2-7	CATSRDHGSRDSGGYEQYF	TGTGCCACCAGCAGAGATCACGGCTCCCGGGACAGCGGGGGGTACGAGCAGTACTTC
NA	TRBV6-2/TRBV6-3	NA	TRBJ1-5	CASSLRVSPQHF	TGTGCCAGCAGTTTAAGGGTTTCGCCCCAGCATTTT
NA	TRBV12-3/TRBV12-4	NA	TRBJ1-6	CASSLLGPGSPLHF	TGTGCCAGCAGTTTACTAGGTCCGGGTTCACCCCTCCACTTT
NA	TRBV7-2	NA	TRBJ1-2	CASSENRDYGYTF	TGTGCCAGCAGCGAAAACCGAGACTATGGCTACACCTTC